In its sample, the clone carrying this TCR beta chain was seen a few times. Its antigen is undetermined. Each CDR3 protein gets one entry after TCRdb re-called the 5' RACE reads with MiXCR. Of around 430,000 distinct CDR3 sequences in the sample, more than 15% are singletons; the top ten hold around a fifth. The CDR3 consists of 15 residues. J lost 4 bases, V lost 5 bases, and 10 bases had no gene match. Per germline, CDR1 SGHTA and CDR2 FQGNSA. The data stem from a study of T-cell memory formation after mild COVID-19. Study overall: There were largely donor-specific TCR clusters. The study, taken as a whole, reports: Second-wave clones with a day 37 peak had unconfirmed SARS-CoV-2 specificity. Most CD4+ clones that shrank were in CM and EM, while CD8+ ones turned up in EMRA. Contracting clones from day 15 to 85 had balanced CD4/CD8; later expanders favoured CD4+.

The receptor comes from a man aged 18-30 years who had mild COVID-19 (a few samples of this study predate the infection). Cell type and time point are not known. The material sequenced was PBMCs or a T cell subset sorted from them (not recorded which). V usage is TRBV7-2 and J usage is TRBJ1-2; 7 nucleotides align to TRBD1. The CDR3 region is CASSSRQGGAYGYTF. DNA of the CDR3: TGTGCCAGCAGCAGCAGACAGGGAGGGGCCTATGGCTACACCTTC.